The rows below give T cell receptor beta chains drawn from one sample of a study of blood T cell repertoires in COVID-19. The protocol was immunoSEQ multiplex PCR, while the TCRdb copy is restricted to in-frame clones and leaves out a portion. The data hold about 270,000 clones, with 86% observed a single time. The sequencing input was peripheral blood. Every receptor here comes from a man aged 40-49 years with active or convalescent COVID-19. The CDR3 runs from the conserved cysteine through the conserved F or W. The D gene is left open where the match is weak. A row's size may be missing; if present it is once, few, many or a size class.

CASSIGQGQQPQHF TGCGCCAGCAGCATCGGACAGGGGCAACAGCCCCAGCATTTT TRBV5-1 TRBD1 - TRBJ1-5
CASSGLTGSNQPQHF TGTGCCAGTAGTGGTCTTACAGGGAGCAATCAGCCCCAGCATTTT TRBV19 - - TRBJ1-5
CASSSRQGDTYEQYF TGTGCCAGCAGCTCTAGACAGGGAGATACCTACGAGCAGTACTTC TRBV11-3 TRBD1 - TRBJ2-7
CAWGREAFF TGTGCCTGGGGGCGGGAAGCTTTCTTT TRBV30 - - TRBJ1-1
CASSSGQGSGNTIYF TGCGCCAGCAGCTCAGGACAGGGGTCTGGAAACACCATATATTTT TRBV5-1 TRBD1 - TRBJ1-3
CSARVQETQYF TGCAGTGCTCGGGTCCAAGAGACCCAGTACTTC TRBV20-1 - - TRBJ2-5
CASSDQFTDTQYF TGTGCCAGCAGTGATCAGTTTACAGATACGCAGTATTTT TRBV2 - - TRBJ2-3
CASSSGVRTSGHEGDTGELFF TGTGCCAGCTCGAGCGGGGTCCGGACTAGCGGCCACGAAGGGGACACCGGGGAGCTGTTTTTT TRBV2 TRBD2 - TRBJ2-2
CASSPGTGGYNEQFF TGTGCCAGCAGCCCCGGGACAGGGGGCTACAATGAGCAGTTCTTC TRBV7-3 TRBD1 - TRBJ2-1
CASSSGPGSSGNTIYF TGTGCCAGCAGCTCCGGTCCGGGGTCCTCTGGAAACACCATATATTTT TRBV7-3 - - TRBJ1-3
CASSLRPRRQGPQINYGYTF TGCGCCAGCAGTCTTAGGCCCCGGCGACAGGGGCCTCAAATTAACTATGGCTACACCTTC TRBV23-1 TRBD1 - TRBJ1-2
CASSAGTGFGQPQHF TGTGCCAGCAGCGCCGGGACAGGGTTTGGACAGCCCCAGCATTTT TRBV7-2 TRBD1 - TRBJ1-5
CASRTGGGGYGYTF TGTGCCAGTAGGACAGGGGGCGGGGGCTATGGCTACACCTTC TRBV19 TRBD1 - TRBJ1-2
CASSLNRGQDGYTF TGTGCCAGCAGCTTAAACAGGGGGCAGGATGGCTACACCTTC TRBV7-3 TRBD1 - TRBJ1-2
CASSQTRTAFYGYTF TGTGCCAGCAGTCAAACCCGGACAGCTTTCTATGGCTACACCTTC TRBV6-5 - - TRBJ1-2
CASSEDGRGANYGYTF TGTGCCAGCAGTGAAGACGGCAGGGGCGCTAACTATGGCTACACCTTC TRBV6-1 - - TRBJ1-2
CASRDTGELFF TGTGCCAGCCGCGACACCGGGGAGCTGTTTTTT TRBV6-6 - - TRBJ2-2
CASNRQGKNSPLHF TGTGCCAGCAATCGACAGGGGAAGAATTCACCCCTCCACTTT TRBV7-9 TRBD1 - TRBJ1-6
CASSPSDRIFNSPLHF TGTGCCAGCTCACCGTCGGACAGGATATTTAATTCACCCCTCCACTTT TRBV18 TRBD1 - TRBJ1-6
CASSVLAGGTDTQYF TGCGCCAGCAGCGTTTTGGCGGGAGGGACAGATACGCAGTATTTT TRBV5-1 TRBD2 - TRBJ2-3
CASSQEGTGGYEQYF TGCGCCAGCAGCCAAGAGGGGACAGGGGGCTACGAGCAGTACTTC TRBV4-1 TRBD1 - TRBJ2-7
CAGRQGDSGELFF TGTGCCGGCCGACAGGGGGATTCCGGGGAGCTGTTTTTT TRBV27 TRBD1 - TRBJ2-2
CASSGTGIYEQYF TGCGCCAGCAGTGGGACAGGGATTTACGAGCAGTACTTC TRBV10-1 TRBD1 - TRBJ2-7
CASSPPRRSYEQYF TGTGCCAGCAGCCCCCCCAGGCGATCCTACGAGCAGTACTTC TRBV9 - - TRBJ2-7
CASSIRGRTSGRNYNEQFF TGTGCCAGTAGTATTAGGGGTCGCACTAGCGGGAGGAACTACAATGAGCAGTTCTTC TRBV19 TRBD2 - TRBJ2-1
CASGSGGSTDTQYF TGTGCCAGCGGGTCCGGGGGTAGCACAGATACGCAGTATTTT TRBV6-5 - - TRBJ2-3
CASRKQAANSPLHF TGTGCCAGCAGGAAACAGGCCGCTAATTCACCCCTCCACTTT TRBV6-5 - - TRBJ1-6
CASSYRLAVDVGTQYF TGTGCCAGCAGCTATAGACTAGCCGTGGATGTAGGGACGCAGTATTTT TRBV9 TRBD2 once TRBJ2-3
CASSRQLVAYEQYF TGTGCCAGCAGTCGACAGTTGGTGGCCTACGAGCAGTACTTC TRBV28 - - TRBJ2-7
CATGTGGSYEQYF TGTGCCACCGGGACAGGGGGTAGCTACGAGCAGTACTTC TRBV28 TRBD1 - TRBJ2-7
CSVETGLNTEAFF TGCAGCGTTGAAACAGGGTTGAACACTGAAGCTTTCTTT TRBV29-1 - - TRBJ1-1
CASSRGGRETQYF TGTGCCAGCAGCCGGGGGGGGAGGGAGACCCAGTACTTC TRBV7-8 TRBD2 - TRBJ2-5
CASSPRGGWTEAFF TGTGCCAGCAGTCCGCGTGGGGGCTGGACTGAAGCTTTCTTT TRBV6-2/TRBV6-3 - - TRBJ1-1
CASSLRGGTGIQPQHF TGTGCCAGCAGCTTACGTGGCGGGACAGGGATTCAGCCCCAGCATTTT TRBV7-9 TRBD1 - TRBJ1-5
CASSLVGYQETQYF TGCGCCAGCAGCTTGGTCGGGTACCAAGAGACCCAGTACTTC TRBV5-1 - few TRBJ2-5
CASIQFSGQGVFSGNTIYF TGTGCCAGCATCCAATTCTCGGGACAGGGGGTTTTCTCTGGAAACACCATATATTTT TRBV28 TRBD1 - TRBJ1-3
CASSVAGSSGANVLTF TGTGCCAGCAGCGTAGCTGGGAGCTCTGGGGCCAACGTCCTGACTTTC TRBV9 - - TRBJ2-6
CASSPTGNQETQYF TGTGCCAGCAGCCCTACAGGGAACCAAGAGACCCAGTACTTC TRBV7-9 - - TRBJ2-5
CATGTSGRNEQFF TGCGCCACCGGGACTAGCGGGAGAAATGAGCAGTTCTTC TRBV5-1 TRBD2 - TRBJ2-1
CASSPKGGDEQYF TGTGCCAGCTCACCAAAAGGGGGGGACGAGCAGTACTTC TRBV18 - - TRBJ2-7
CASSGSGGAPDEQFF TGTGCCAGCAGCGGATCCGGGGGGGCTCCGGATGAGCAGTTCTTC TRBV9 TRBD2 - TRBJ2-1
CASSKGQVGQPQHF TGTGCCAGCAGTAAAGGACAGGTCGGCCAGCCCCAGCATTTT TRBV2 TRBD1 - TRBJ1-5
CASSLGTGGGGYTF TGTGCCAGCAGTTTGGGGACAGGGGGAGGTGGCTACACCTTC TRBV28 TRBD1 - TRBJ1-2
CASSLGMNTEAFF TGTGCCAGCAGTCTAGGTATGAACACTGAAGCTTTCTTT TRBV12-3/TRBV12-4 - - TRBJ1-1
CASSVSYMNTEAFF TGTGCCAGCAGTGTGTCATACATGAACACTGAAGCTTTCTTT TRBV6-4 - - TRBJ1-1
CASNLQGHSNQPQHF TGTGCCAGCAACTTACAGGGTCATAGCAATCAGCCCCAGCATTTT TRBV9 - - TRBJ1-5
CASSWTAPSEKLFF TGTGCCAGCAGTTGGACAGCTCCAAGTGAAAAACTGTTTTTT TRBV6-5 - - TRBJ1-4
CASSPRVGGMNTEAFF TGTGCCAGCTCACCTAGGGTCGGGGGGATGAACACTGAAGCTTTCTTT TRBV18 - - TRBJ1-1
CASSRTNPGTPNTGELFF TGTGCCAGCAGTCGAACAAATCCCGGGACACCGAACACCGGGGAGCTGTTTTTT TRBV3-1/TRBV3-2 - - TRBJ2-2
CAIRDRVGETQYF TGTGCCATCAGGGACAGGGTAGGGGAGACCCAGTACTTC TRBV10-3 TRBD1 - TRBJ2-5
CASSYYGGAVYNEQFF TGTGCCAGCAGCTATTACGGGGGGGCGGTCTACAATGAGCAGTTCTTC TRBV7-9 TRBD2 - TRBJ2-1
CASSTRPNEQFF TGTGCCAGTAGTACCCGTCCCAATGAGCAGTTCTTC TRBV19 - - TRBJ2-1
CASFLGQGWGTEAFF TGTGCCAGCTTCCTGGGACAGGGGTGGGGAACTGAAGCTTTCTTT TRBV27 TRBD1 - TRBJ1-1